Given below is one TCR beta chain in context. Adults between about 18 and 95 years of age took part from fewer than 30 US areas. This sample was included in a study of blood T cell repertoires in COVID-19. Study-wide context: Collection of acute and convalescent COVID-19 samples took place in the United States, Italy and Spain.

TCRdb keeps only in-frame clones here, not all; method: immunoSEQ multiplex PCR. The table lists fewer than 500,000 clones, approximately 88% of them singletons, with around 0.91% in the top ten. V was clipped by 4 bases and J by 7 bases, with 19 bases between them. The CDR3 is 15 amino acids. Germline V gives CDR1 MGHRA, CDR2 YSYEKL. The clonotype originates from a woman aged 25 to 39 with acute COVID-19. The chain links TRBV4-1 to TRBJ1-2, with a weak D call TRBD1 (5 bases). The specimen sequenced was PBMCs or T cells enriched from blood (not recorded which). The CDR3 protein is CASSPPPISGAGYTF. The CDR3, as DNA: TGCGCCAGCAGCCCTCCCCCTATAAGTGGGGCTGGCTACACCTTC.